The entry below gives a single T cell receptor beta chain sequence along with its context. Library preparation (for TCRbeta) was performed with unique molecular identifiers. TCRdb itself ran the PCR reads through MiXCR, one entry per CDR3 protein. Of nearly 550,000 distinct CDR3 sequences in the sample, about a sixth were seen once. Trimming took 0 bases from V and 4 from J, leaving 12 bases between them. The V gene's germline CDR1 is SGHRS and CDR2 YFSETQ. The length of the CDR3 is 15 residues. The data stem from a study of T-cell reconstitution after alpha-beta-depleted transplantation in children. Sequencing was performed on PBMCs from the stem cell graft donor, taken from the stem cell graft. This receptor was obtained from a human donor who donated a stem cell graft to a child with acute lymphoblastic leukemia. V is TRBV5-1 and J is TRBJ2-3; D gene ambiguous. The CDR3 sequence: CASSLVQDWADTQYF. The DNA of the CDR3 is TGCGCCAGCAGCTTGGTCCAGGATTGGGCAGATACGCAGTATTTT.